This T cell receptor beta chain emerged from a study of T cells in localized non-small cell lung cancer. V was shortened by 6 bases and J by 3 bases, with 15 bases between the two germline ends. The CDR3 has 15 amino acids. Germline lookup yields CDR1 LNHDA and CDR2 SQIVND (reference sequence). Assay used: immunoSEQ multiplex PCR; TCRdb lists only in-frame clones, some missing. The table includes about 26,000 clones, more than 85% detected once. As for this clone: Its specificity is not known.

The study, taken as a whole, reports: Longer overall survival was seen with higher T cell density measured in blood. The study found T cell clonality highest in uninvolved adjacent lung, above tumor. Within adjacent lung there appeared a median approximately 58 of the top 100 tumor clones.

The sequences come from peripheral blood, collected before any cancer treatment. The V call is TRBV19, the J call TRBJ2-1, with D possibly being TRBD2 (6 bases). This TCR came from a female donor older than 55 with stage II squamous cell lung carcinoma. The DNA for the CDR3 is TGTGCCAGTAGCCGAGGCGGCGGGGTCTACAATGAGCAGTTCTTC. It yields the protein CASSRGGGVYNEQFF.